Listed below are T cell receptor beta chains from one sample, sequenced in a study of blood T cells in healthy people across ages. TCRdb reprocessed the 5' RACE reads with MiXCR, giving one entry per CDR3 protein. The sample consists of over 450,000 distinct CDR3 sequences, around 24% of them appearing once. The sample was also reused in another study, on T cells of mothers and their children.

The sequencing input was blood. The receptors originated from a boy between 10 and 17 years old in good health. Each CDR3 is given with its conserved first and last residue. The D gene is left open where the match is weak. The size entry is marked missing in some rows and otherwise reads once, few, many or a size class.

V	size	J	D	CDR3	DNA
TRBV7-9	-	TRBJ2-1	-	CASSQTVHGHEQFF	TGTGCCAGCAGCCAGACAGTACATGGGCATGAGCAGTTCTTC
TRBV29-1	-	TRBJ2-1	-	CSVGRSDNEQFF	TGCAGCGTGGGCCGATCCGACAATGAGCAGTTCTTC
TRBV6-5	many	TRBJ2-5	TRBD2	CASSYGGRGETQYF	TGTGCCAGCAGTTACGGAGGGAGGGGAGAGACCCAGTACTTC
TRBV5-1	once	TRBJ1-1	-	CASSLVRGGTEAFF	TGCGCCAGCAGCTTGGTCAGGGGTGGCACTGAAGCTTTCTTT
TRBV29-1	-	TRBJ1-1	-	CSVEDPKGGLNTEAFF	TGCAGCGTTGAAGATCCGAAGGGGGGTCTGAACACTGAAGCTTTCTTT
TRBV28	few	TRBJ2-1	TRBD2	CASSSVGTSGSWVNEQFF	TGTGCCAGCAGTTCCGTGGGGACTAGCGGGAGTTGGGTCAATGAGCAGTTCTTC
TRBV6-5	-	TRBJ2-3	-	CASSYSDVQYF	TGTGCCAGCAGTTACTCCGATGTGCAGTATTTT
TRBV6-5	-	TRBJ2-5	TRBD1	CASSYFLPGQGEETQYF	TGTGCCAGCAGTTACTTTTTACCGGGACAGGGCGAAGAGACCCAGTACTTC
TRBV7-2	-	TRBJ2-7	-	CASSIYQGSYEQYF	TGTGCCAGCAGCATCTACCAGGGGTCCTACGAGCAGTACTTC
TRBV27	-	TRBJ2-2	TRBD2	CASSSSGGRGTGELFF	TGTGCCAGCAGCAGCAGCGGGGGCCGGGGGACCGGGGAGCTGTTTTTT
TRBV7-8	few	TRBJ2-7	TRBD2	CASRVAGKYEQYF	TGTGCCAGCAGGGTAGCGGGGAAGTACGAGCAGTACTTC
TRBV7-9	few	TRBJ2-1	TRBD1	CASSLLGTGGNEQFF	TGTGCCAGCAGCTTACTCGGGACAGGGGGCAATGAGCAGTTCTTC
TRBV29-1	-	TRBJ2-1	TRBD2	CSVPYFREGYNEQFF	TGCAGCGTACCTTATTTCCGGGAGGGGTACAATGAGCAGTTCTTC
TRBV15	few	TRBJ2-5	TRBD1	CATSRRQVRGRETQYF	TGTGCCACCAGCAGACGTCAAGTCAGGGGGCGAGAGACCCAGTACTTC
TRBV7-2	-	TRBJ1-5	-	CASSLVGNSNQPQHF	TGTGCCAGCAGCTTAGTGGGTAATAGCAATCAGCCCCAGCATTTT
TRBV28	-	TRBJ2-1	TRBD1	CASTYRGRNEQFF	TGTGCCAGCACGTACAGGGGGCGCAATGAGCAGTTCTTC
TRBV28	-	TRBJ2-3	TRBD2	CASSLSSGFTDTQYF	TGTGCCAGCAGTTTATCTAGCGGGTTCACAGATACGCAGTATTTT
TRBV10-3	-	TRBJ2-5	-	CAISAGTTAWETQYF	TGTGCCATCAGTGCGGGGACGACGGCCTGGGAGACCCAGTACTTC
TRBV11-2	-	TRBJ2-2	-	CASSSPGPGELFF	TGTGCCAGCAGCTCCCCCGGGCCCGGGGAGCTGTTTTTT
TRBV20-1	-	TRBJ2-7	TRBD1	CSAAGTGAYEQYF	TGCAGTGCTGCCGGGACAGGGGCATACGAGCAGTACTTC
TRBV15	-	TRBJ1-3	-	CATSRGGRGSGNTIYF	TGTGCCACCAGCAGAGGGGGGCGAGGTTCTGGAAACACCATATATTTT
TRBV3-1	few	TRBJ2-7	TRBD2	CASSPTSGKNYEQYF	TGTGCCAGCAGTCCCACTAGCGGGAAGAACTACGAGCAGTACTTC
TRBV7-2	-	TRBJ1-4	-	CASSLVAGKNEKLFF	TGTGCCAGCAGCTTAGTGGCAGGGAAGAATGAAAAACTGTTTTTT
TRBV29-1	-	TRBJ1-4	-	CDVQTEGKLFF	TGCGACGTTCAGACGGAGGGAAAACTGTTTTTT
TRBV24-1	once	TRBJ2-7	-	CATSDRDLPRRSYEQYF	TGTGCCACCAGTGATCGTGACTTACCACGGCGGTCCTACGAGCAGTACTTC
TRBV2	few	TRBJ2-1	-	CASSERTESWGSYNEQFF	TGTGCCAGCAGTGAGCGGACAGAAAGTTGGGGCTCCTACAATGAGCAGTTCTTC
TRBV5-1	few	TRBJ2-1	TRBD2	CASSISGGNNEQFF	TGCGCCAGCAGTATATCGGGGGGGAACAATGAGCAGTTCTTC
TRBV28	few	TRBJ2-5	-	CASSLYQGGQETQYF	TGTGCCAGCAGTTTATACCAGGGGGGGCAAGAGACCCAGTACTTC
TRBV2	-	TRBJ2-5	-	CATRGDQETQYF	TGTGCCACCCGAGGGGACCAAGAGACCCAGTACTTC
TRBV6-5	-	TRBJ2-7	TRBD2	CASSYSEEMLAGAGEQYF	TGTGCCAGCAGTTACTCGGAGGAGATGCTAGCGGGGGCTGGGGAGCAGTACTTC
TRBV20-1	-	TRBJ2-7	TRBD2	CSASTLAGSSYEQYF	TGCAGTGCTAGTACTCTAGCGGGGAGCTCCTACGAGCAGTACTTC
TRBV6-5	-	TRBJ1-2	TRBD1	CASSPVSGGNYGYTF	TGTGCCAGCAGTCCCGTCTCAGGGGGAAACTATGGCTACACCTTC
TRBV20-1	few	TRBJ1-2	-	CSARVPGVGGYTF	TGCAGTGCTAGAGTCCCAGGGGTGGGGGGCTACACCTTC
TRBV4-3	-	TRBJ2-7	-	CASSQGSTGPYEQYF	TGCGCCAGCAGCCAAGGCTCAACAGGTCCCTACGAGCAGTACTTC
TRBV4-1	few	TRBJ1-4	TRBD1	CASSQDQGTGYEKLFF	TGCGCCAGCAGCCAAGATCAAGGGACAGGGTACGAAAAACTGTTTTTT
TRBV5-1	few	TRBJ2-1	TRBD2	CASSASLGTRVDNEQFF	TGCGCCAGCAGCGCCAGCCTGGGGACTAGGGTTGACAATGAGCAGTTCTTC
TRBV7-9	few	TRBJ1-2	-	CASSLEAFYGYTF	TGTGCCAGCAGCTTAGAGGCTTTCTATGGCTACACCTTC
TRBV28	few	TRBJ2-7	TRBD1	CASRDRDRVSYEQYF	TGTGCCAGCAGAGACCGGGACAGGGTCTCCTACGAGCAGTACTTC
TRBV2	-	TRBJ2-1	-	CASTDTRGRELYNEQFF	TGTGCCAGCACCGACACCCGGGGGCGGGAGCTCTACAATGAGCAGTTCTTC
TRBV24-1	-	TRBJ1-3	TRBD1	CATSEDPGQGARSGNTIYF	TGTGCCACCAGTGAAGATCCGGGACAGGGGGCCCGCTCTGGAAACACCATATATTTT
TRBV4-1	-	TRBJ2-1	-	CASSPTILDNEQFF	TGCGCCAGCAGCCCGACAATTTTGGACAATGAGCAGTTCTTC
TRBV29-1	-	TRBJ1-1	TRBD1	CSVPGTALSTNTEAFF	TGCAGCGTTCCGGGGACAGCTCTTAGCACGAACACTGAAGCTTTCTTT
TRBV28	many	TRBJ2-5	TRBD2	CASSFELAGGDQETQYF	TGTGCCAGCAGTTTCGAACTAGCGGGGGGGGATCAAGAGACCCAGTACTTC
TRBV5-1	many	TRBJ2-7	TRBD1	CASRTGTGGSEQYF	TGCGCCAGCAGGACCGGGACAGGAGGTTCCGAGCAGTACTTC
TRBV2	once	TRBJ1-1	TRBD1	CASSENRGTEAFF	TGTGCCAGCAGTGAAAACAGGGGCACTGAAGCTTTCTTT
TRBV5-1	-	TRBJ2-5	-	CASGATGTTETQYF	TGCGCCAGCGGGGCGACCGGGACGACTGAGACCCAGTACTTC
TRBV11-2	few	TRBJ1-4	-	CASSSRGGGEKLFF	TGTGCCAGCAGTTCCCGTGGGGGGGGTGAAAAACTGTTTTTT
TRBV6-1	-	TRBJ2-2	-	CATQGFTGELFF	TGTGCCACGCAGGGTTTCACCGGGGAGCTGTTTTTT
TRBV29-1	-	TRBJ2-5	TRBD2	CSKRGGQETQYF	TGCAGTAAACGGGGGGGGCAAGAGACCCAGTACTTC
TRBV29-1	-	TRBJ1-1	-	CSIGKGNTEAFF	TGCAGCATAGGGAAGGGGAACACTGAAGCTTTCTTT
TRBV4-1	-	TRBJ2-6	-	CASSQPQASSGANVLTF	TGCGCCAGCAGCCAACCACAGGCCAGCTCTGGGGCCAACGTCCTGACTTTC
TRBV6-2/TRBV6-3	few	TRBJ2-6	-	CASSYGGGANVLTF	TGTGCCAGCAGTTACGGGGGTGGGGCCAACGTCCTGACTTTC
TRBV10-3	-	TRBJ2-7	TRBD1	CAISSRDRDPYEQYF	TGTGCCATCAGTAGCCGGGACAGGGATCCCTACGAGCAGTACTTC
TRBV11-2	few	TRBJ2-6	TRBD1	CASSPTPQGAGANVLTF	TGTGCCAGCAGCCCGACACCACAGGGGGCTGGGGCCAACGTCCTGACTTTC
TRBV7-2	many	TRBJ2-5	-	CASSLGHETQYF	TGTGCCAGCAGCTTAGGTCACGAGACCCAGTACTTC